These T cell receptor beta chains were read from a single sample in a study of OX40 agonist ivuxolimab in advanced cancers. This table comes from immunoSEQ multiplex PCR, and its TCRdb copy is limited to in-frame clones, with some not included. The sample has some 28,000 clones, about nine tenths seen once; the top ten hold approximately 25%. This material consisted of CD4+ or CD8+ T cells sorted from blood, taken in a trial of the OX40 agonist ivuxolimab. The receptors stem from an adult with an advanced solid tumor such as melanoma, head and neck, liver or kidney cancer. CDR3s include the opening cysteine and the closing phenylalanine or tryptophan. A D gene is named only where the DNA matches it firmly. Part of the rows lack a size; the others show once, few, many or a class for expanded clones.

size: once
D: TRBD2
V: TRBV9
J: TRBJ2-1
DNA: TGTGCCAGCAGCGTAAGGAGCGGGAGTGGGTGGGGCAATGAGCAGTTCTTC
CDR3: CASSVRSGSGWGNEQFF

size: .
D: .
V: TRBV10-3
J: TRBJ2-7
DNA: TGTGCCATCGCCGAGGGTGGACATTCCTACGAGCAGTACTTC
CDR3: CAIAEGGHSYEQYF

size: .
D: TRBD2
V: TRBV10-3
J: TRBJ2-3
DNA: TGTGCCATCAGTGGGCCTTCTATGTTACTAGCGGGCACAGATACGCAGTATTTT
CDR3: CAISGPSMLLAGTDTQYF

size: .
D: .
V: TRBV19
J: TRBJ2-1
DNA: TGTGCCAGTTCCGAAGCGGCTACTTACAATGAGCAGTTCTTC
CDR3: CASSEAATYNEQFF

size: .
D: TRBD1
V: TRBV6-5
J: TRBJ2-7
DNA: TGTGCCAGCAGTTATCGGGACAGGGGTAACGAGCAGTACTTC
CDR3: CASSYRDRGNEQYF

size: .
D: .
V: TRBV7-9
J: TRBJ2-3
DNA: TGTGCCAGCAGCTTTCCAGGGATTAGGCCAGATACGCAGTATTTT
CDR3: CASSFPGIRPDTQYF

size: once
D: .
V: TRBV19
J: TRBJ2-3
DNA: TGTGCCACCCGAGTATGGGAGCGGGCGACAGATACGCAGTATTTT
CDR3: CATRVWERATDTQYF

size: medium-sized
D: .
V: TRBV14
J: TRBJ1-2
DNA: TGTGCCAGCAGTAAGGGCCAGACAGCCATTAACTATGGCTACACCTTC
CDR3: CASSKGQTAINYGYTF

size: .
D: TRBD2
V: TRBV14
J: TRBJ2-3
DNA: TGTGCCAGCAGCCCCAAACTCCCAGCGGGGGAGATGGCAGATACGCAGTATTTT
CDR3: CASSPKLPAGEMADTQYF

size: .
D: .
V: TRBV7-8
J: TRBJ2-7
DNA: TGTGCCAGCAGCTTAGGGGCTAGCGCCTACGAGCAGTACTTC
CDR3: CASSLGASAYEQYF

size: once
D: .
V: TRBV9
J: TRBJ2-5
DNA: TGTGCCAGCAGCGGGGGAGGGACCCAGTACTTC
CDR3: CASSGGGTQYF

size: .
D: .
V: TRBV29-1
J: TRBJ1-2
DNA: TGCAGCGTTGAGGTCGGCAGGGCAGGCTACACCTTC
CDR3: CSVEVGRAGYTF

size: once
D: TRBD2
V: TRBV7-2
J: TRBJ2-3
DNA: TGTGCCAGCACCGGGGGGACTAGCGGGAGTCTCCCCAGCACAGATACGCAGTATTTT
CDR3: CASTGGTSGSLPSTDTQYF

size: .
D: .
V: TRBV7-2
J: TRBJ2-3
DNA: TGTGCCAGCAGCTTAGTTAGCGGATACTACACAGATACGCAGTATTTT
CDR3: CASSLVSGYYTDTQYF

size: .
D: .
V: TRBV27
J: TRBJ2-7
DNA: TGTGCCAGCAGCCCGGGACTCCTATCCTACGAGCAGTACTTC
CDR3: CASSPGLLSYEQYF

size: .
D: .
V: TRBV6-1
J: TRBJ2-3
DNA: TGTGCCAGCAGTTGGAACTCATATTCAGATACGCAGTATTTT
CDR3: CASSWNSYSDTQYF

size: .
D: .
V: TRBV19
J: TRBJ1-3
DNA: TGTGCCAGTAGTATAGGAGGACTCTCTGGAAACACCATATATTTT
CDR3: CASSIGGLSGNTIYF

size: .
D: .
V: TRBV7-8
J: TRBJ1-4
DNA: TGTGCCACCGCGGCCCTCGCAACTAATGAAAAACTGTTTTTT
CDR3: CATAALATNEKLFF

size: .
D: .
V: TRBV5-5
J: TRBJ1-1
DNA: TGTGCCAGCAGCTTGACAGACTACACTGAAGCTTTCTTT
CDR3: CASSLTDYTEAFF

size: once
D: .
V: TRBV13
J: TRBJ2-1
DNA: TGTGCCAGCAGCCCGGACAGTTTCTACAATGAGCAGTTCTTC
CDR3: CASSPDSFYNEQFF

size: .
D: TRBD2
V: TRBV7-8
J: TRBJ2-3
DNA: TGTGCCAGCAGCTTAGCCAAGCGGGAGTTAGATACGCAGTATTTT
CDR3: CASSLAKRELDTQYF

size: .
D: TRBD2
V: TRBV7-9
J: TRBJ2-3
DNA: TGTGCCAGCAGCTTAGCGGGAGGGCGCACAGATACGCAGTATTTT
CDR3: CASSLAGGRTDTQYF

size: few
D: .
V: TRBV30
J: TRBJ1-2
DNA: TGTGCCTGGAGCCCGGTCTATGGCTACACCTTC
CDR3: CAWSPVYGYTF

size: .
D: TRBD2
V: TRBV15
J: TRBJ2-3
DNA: TGTGCCACCAGCGCGGGAGCGAGTTTCGGCACAGATACGCAGTATTTT
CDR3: CATSAGASFGTDTQYF

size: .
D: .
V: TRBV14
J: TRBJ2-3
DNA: TGTGCCAGCAGCCAAGAAAGCGCGGGCTACACAGATACGCAGTATTTT
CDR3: CASSQESAGYTDTQYF

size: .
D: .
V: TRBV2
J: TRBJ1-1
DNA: TGTGCCAGCAGTCAGGCCCCGAACACTGAAGCTTTCTTT
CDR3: CASSQAPNTEAFF

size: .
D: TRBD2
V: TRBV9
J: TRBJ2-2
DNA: TGTGCCAGCAGCGATAGCGGGAGAACGAACACCGGGGAGCTGTTTTTT
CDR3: CASSDSGRTNTGELFF

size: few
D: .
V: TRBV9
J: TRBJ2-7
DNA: TGTGCCAGCAGCCCCCCCACCGGGGCCGAGCAGTACTTC
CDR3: CASSPPTGAEQYF

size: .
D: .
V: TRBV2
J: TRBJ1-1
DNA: TGTGCCAGCAGCTGGAACAGGGTCGACACTGAAGCTTTCTTT
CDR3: CASSWNRVDTEAFF

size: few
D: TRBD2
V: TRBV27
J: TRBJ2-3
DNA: TGTGCCAGCAGTACCTTATTAGCGGGAGCCACAGATACGCAGTATTTT
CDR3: CASSTLLAGATDTQYF

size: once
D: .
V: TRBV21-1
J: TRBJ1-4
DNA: TGTGCCAGCAGCACCCCGGGACGGGGGTCTAATGAAAAACTGTTTTTT
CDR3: CASSTPGRGSNEKLFF

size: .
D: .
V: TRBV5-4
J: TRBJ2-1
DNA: TGTGCCAGCAGCTTAGACAACCGCGCTGAGCAGTTCTTC
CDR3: CASSLDNRAEQFF

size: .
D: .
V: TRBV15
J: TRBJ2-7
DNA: TGTGCCACCAGCAGAGACCCGGGCCCGTCCTACGAGCAGTACTTC
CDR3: CATSRDPGPSYEQYF

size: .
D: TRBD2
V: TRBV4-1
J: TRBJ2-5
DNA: TGCGCCAGCAGCCACGCCGGGACTAGCGGACAAGAGGCCCAGTACTTC
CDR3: CASSHAGTSGQEAQYF

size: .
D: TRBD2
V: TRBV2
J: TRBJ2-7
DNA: TGTGCCAGCAGTCTACGACTAGCGGGGGTCGAGCAGTACTTC
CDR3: CASSLRLAGVEQYF

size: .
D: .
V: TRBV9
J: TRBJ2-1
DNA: TGTGCCAGCAGCGTAGCTGGTAACCTTGGGATTTCCAATGAGCAGTTCTTC
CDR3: CASSVAGNLGISNEQFF

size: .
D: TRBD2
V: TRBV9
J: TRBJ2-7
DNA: TGTGCCAGCAGCGTAACCTCGGGACTAGCGGGATCCTACGAGCAGTACTTC
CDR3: CASSVTSGLAGSYEQYF

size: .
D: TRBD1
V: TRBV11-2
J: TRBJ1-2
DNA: TGTGCCAGCAGCTGGGGACAGGGCGCCTATGGCTACACCTTC
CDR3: CASSWGQGAYGYTF

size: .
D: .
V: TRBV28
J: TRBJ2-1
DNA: TGTGCCAGCAGTAAAACTAGCCGAGTCTACAATGAGCAGTTCTTC
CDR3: CASSKTSRVYNEQFF

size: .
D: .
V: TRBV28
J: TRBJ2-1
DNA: TGTGCCAGCAGTTTATTCGGGAGCCATGAGCAGTTCTTC
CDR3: CASSLFGSHEQFF

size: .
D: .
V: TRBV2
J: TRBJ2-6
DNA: TGTGCCAGCAGTGGACAAGGCTATGAGGCCAACGTCCTGACTTTC
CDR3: CASSGQGYEANVLTF

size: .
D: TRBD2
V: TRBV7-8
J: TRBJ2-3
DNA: TGTGCCAGCAGCTCGGGACTAGCGGACCCCGGAGTTACGCAGTATTTT
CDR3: CASSSGLADPGVTQYF

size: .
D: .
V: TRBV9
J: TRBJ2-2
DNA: TGTGCCAGCAGCGTAGTTACAAGTGCGGCGGCCGGGGAGCTGTTTTTT
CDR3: CASSVVTSAAAGELFF

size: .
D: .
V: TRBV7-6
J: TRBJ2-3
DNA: TGTGCCAGCAGCTTAGCCCAGGGTGAAACAGATACGCAGTATTTT
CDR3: CASSLAQGETDTQYF

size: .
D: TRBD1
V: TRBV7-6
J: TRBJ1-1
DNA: TGTGCCAGCAGCTTACGAACAGGGGGTTTTGTGAACACTGAAGCTTTCTTT
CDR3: CASSLRTGGFVNTEAFF

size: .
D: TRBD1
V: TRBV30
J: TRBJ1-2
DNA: TGTGCCTGGAGTGTGGGTGCCGGGACAGGGTATGACTATGGCTACACCTTC
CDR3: CAWSVGAGTGYDYGYTF

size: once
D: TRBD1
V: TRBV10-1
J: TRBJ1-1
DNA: TGCGCCAGCGCAGGGGGAATGAACACTGAAGCTTTCTTT
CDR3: CASAGGMNTEAFF

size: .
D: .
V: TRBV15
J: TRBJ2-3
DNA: TGTGCCACCAGCAGAGATCGGATAGCGACTAGCACAGATACGCAGTATTTT
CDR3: CATSRDRIATSTDTQYF

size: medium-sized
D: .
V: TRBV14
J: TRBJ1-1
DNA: TGTGCCAGCAGCCCCTGGGGAGAGACTGAGGGAGCTTTCTTT
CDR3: CASSPWGETEGAFF

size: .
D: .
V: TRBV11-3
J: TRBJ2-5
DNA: TGTGCCAGCAGCTTATGGCTAGCGCTCCCCTTGGCACAAGAGACCCAGTACTTC
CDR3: CASSLWLALPLAQETQYF

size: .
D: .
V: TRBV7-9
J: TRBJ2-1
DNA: TGTGCCAGCAGCTTTAGGACTTACAATGAGCAGTTCTTC
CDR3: CASSFRTYNEQFF

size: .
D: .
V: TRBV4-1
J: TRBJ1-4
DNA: TGCGCCAGCAGCCAAGATAGCGGGGGCTGGGCTAATGAAAAACTGTTTTTT
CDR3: CASSQDSGGWANEKLFF

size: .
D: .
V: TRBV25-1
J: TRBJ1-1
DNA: TGTGCCTCAAACACTGAAGCTTTCTTT
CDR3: CASNTEAFF

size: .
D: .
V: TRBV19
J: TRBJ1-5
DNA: TGTGCCAGTAGTATAGATAGAGGAGGGCAGGGAGGATATAGTAATCAGCCCCAGCATTTT
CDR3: CASSIDRGGQGGYSNQPQHF

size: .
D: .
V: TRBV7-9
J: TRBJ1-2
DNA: TGTGCCAGCAGCCAGAATGCCGTCTATGGCTACACCTTC
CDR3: CASSQNAVYGYTF

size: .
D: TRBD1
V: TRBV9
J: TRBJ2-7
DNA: TGTGCCAGCAGCGCAGGACAGGGCCCCTACGAGCAGTACTTC
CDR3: CASSAGQGPYEQYF

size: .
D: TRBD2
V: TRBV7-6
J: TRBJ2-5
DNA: TGTGCCAGCAGCTTAGGCCCCCTCCTAGCGGGAGGGGCAGAGACCCAGTACTTC
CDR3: CASSLGPLLAGGAETQYF